The 15 T cell receptor beta chains reported below all come from one sample, sequenced in a study of shared clonotypes between healthy human individuals. Assay used: immunoSEQ multiplex PCR; TCRdb lists only in-frame clones, some missing. The sample contains about 2.4 million clones, over 85% of which appear only once. Sequencing input: naive CD4+ T cells sorted from blood. Subset meaning: CD45RA+ positively selected. The receptors stem from a young man in good health.

This clone has a single count. The V call is TRBV5-6, the J call TRBJ1-2; D not resolved. V dropped 0 bases and J dropped 5 bases, with 17 bases sitting between them. The CDR3 length is 16 residues. CDR1 is SGHDT and CDR2 is YYEEEE in the germline V gene. Here the CDR3 DNA reads TGTGCCAGCAGCTTGGCCCCTAACAGTATAGGGTATGGCTACACCTTC. Translated, it gives CASSLAPNSIGYGYTF.

The genes are TRBV4-1 and TRBJ2-5; D may be TRBD2 (5 bases). The V end lost 1 base, the J end lost 4 bases, and 7 bases lay between the germline ends. CDR1 is MGHRA and CDR2 is YSYEKL in the germline V gene. The CDR3 totals 13 residues. The CDR3 sequence: CASSQGSGETQYF. The CDR3 region has the DNA TGCGCCAGCAGCCAAGGGAGCGGAGAGACCCAGTACTTC.

The V call is TRBV11-3, the J call TRBJ1-1; D is uncertain. Germline CDR1 SGHNT, CDR2 YENEEA. The CDR3 spans 13 residues. The germline V and J ends were trimmed by 5 bases and 5 bases, with 12 bases remaining between them. As DNA, the CDR3 is TGTGCCAGCAGCCAGGCCCCACGAACTGAAGCTTTCTTT. Translated: CASSQAPRTEAFF.

The J gene is TRBJ2-1, the V gene TRBV6-1; weak D call: TRBD2 (5 bases). From germline, CDR1 is MNHNS and CDR2 SASEGT. CDR3 length: 16 amino acids. With 0 bases removed from V and 10 bases from J, the gap between germline ends came to 19 bases. The CDR3 DNA follows: TGTGCCAGCAGTGAAGCGGCGATCTCGGGGTTAGGCGAGCAGTTCTTC. Its translation: CASSEAAISGLGEQFF.

CDR3 sequence reads: CASSSFPGNTGELFF. The CDR3 DNA sequence: TGTGCCAGTAGTAGTTTCCCGGGGAACACCGGGGAGCTGTTTTTT. The rearrangement links TRBV19 to TRBJ2-2; D not resolved. There are 15 residues in the CDR3. The V end was cut by 4 bases, the J end by 1 base, with 10 bases between. Looked up from germline, CDR1 is LNHDA and CDR2 is SQIVND (reference sequence). The full variable domain, rest sourced from reference TRBV19 and TRBJ2-2, is DGGITQSPKYLFRKEGQNVTLSCEQNLNHDAMYWYRQDPGQGLRLIYYSQIVNDFQKGDIAEGYSVSREKKESFPLTVTSAQKNPTAFYLCASSSFPGNTGELFFGEGSRLTVL.

This clone occurred a few times. The gene calls are TRBV10-1 and TRBJ1-5; possible D gene TRBD1, 5 bases. The CDR3 loop spans 12 amino acids. Germline V lookup: CDR1 WNHNN, CDR2 SYGVQD (reference sequence). The V and J ends lost 4 bases and 6 bases respectively, with 7 bases between them. The CDR3 bases are TGCGCCAGCAGTGCAGGGTTTCAGCCCCAGCATTTT. It encodes CASSAGFQPQHF.

The V and J genes are TRBV6-1 and TRBJ2-2, with D perhaps matching TRBD1 (6 bases). The germline gives CDR1 MNHNS, CDR2 SASEGT. The CDR3 extends over 12 amino acids. V shed 8 bases and J shed 5 bases, with 9 bases lying between them. The DNA of the CDR3 is TGTGCCAGCCAGGGGCATACCGGGGAGCTGTTTTTT. It encodes CASQGHTGELFF.

The chain employs TRBV9 and TRBJ1-2; no definite D call. Germline CDR1 is SGDLS and CDR2 is YYNGEE. V gave up 3 bases and J gave up 5 bases, with 14 bases separating them. The CDR3 covers 14 residues. The CDR3 region has the DNA TGTGCCAGCAGCGACCCCCGGGGTAATTATGGCTACACCTTC. Its protein product is CASSDPRGNYGYTF.

Worth noting for this clone: Other DNA sequences within the sample encode an identical CDR3. V and J are TRBV9 and TRBJ1-2; 8 bases are shared with TRBD1. The CDR3 runs 15 residues. The V gene end was trimmed by 3 bases and the J gene end by 0 bases; junction bases not matched to a gene: 4. Germline V gene lookup returns CDR1 SGDLS and CDR2 YYNGEE. The CDR3 region is CASSARQGPNYGYTF. CDR3 in DNA: TGTGCCAGCAGCGCGCGACAGGGGCCTAACTATGGCTACACCTTC. The variable domain in full, completed from reference TRBV9 and TRBJ1-2, reads DSGVTQTPKHLITATGQRVTLRCSPRSGDLSVYWYQQSLDQGLQFLIQYYNGEERAKGNILERFSAQQFPDLHSELNLSSLELGDSALYFCASSARQGPNYGYTFGSGTRLTVV.

The rearrangement joins TRBV5-6 to TRBJ2-7; D gene uncertain. The length of the CDR3 is 15 residues. V was cut by 0 bases and J by 5 bases, with 15 bases left in between. The germline V gene has CDR1 SGHDT and CDR2 YYEEEE. The CDR3, as DNA: TGTGCCAGCAGCTTGGATGTCAGGAGACCACACGAGCAGTACTTC. The encoded protein is CASSLDVRRPHEQYF.

The gene calls are TRBV9 and TRBJ1-2, with 9 nucleotides matching TRBD1. The junction had 9 bases not matched to a gene; V was cut back by 4 bases and J by 5 bases. There are 15 residues in the CDR3. From germline, CDR1 is SGDLS and CDR2 YYNGEE. CDR3 nucleotide sequence: TGTGCCAGCAGCTCTAGGACAGGGGAGAATTATGGCTACACCTTC. This codes for CASSSRTGENYGYTF.

This chain connects TRBV19 to TRBJ2-6; 7 nucleotides line up with TRBD1. With 3 bases clipped from V and 1 base from J, the junction kept 9 bases outside the gene matches. Looked up from germline, CDR1 is LNHDA and CDR2 is SQIVND (reference sequence). This CDR3 region has 18 residues. This chain's CDR3 is CASSMSGQATSGANVLTF. The CDR3 DNA is TGTGCCAGTAGTATGTCCGGACAGGCGACTTCTGGGGCCAACGTCCTGACTTTC.

In the case of this clone: Other DNA sequences in this specimen translate into the identical CDR3. This chain joins TRBV5-1 and TRBJ2-3; 12 nucleotides agree with TRBD2. The CDR3 extends over 16 amino acids. V trimming: 4 bases; J trimming: 0 bases; junction bases outside the gene matches: 3. Germline CDR1 and CDR2: SGHRS and YFSETQ. DNA of the CDR3: TGCGCCAGCAGCCCACTAGCGGGGGGTAGCACAGATACGCAGTATTTT. This encodes CASSPLAGGSTDTQYF.

This rearrangement joins TRBV5-1 to TRBJ1-1, with unresolved D. This CDR3 is 15 amino acids long. Germline V CDR1 and CDR2: SGHRS, YFSETQ. Between the trimmed V and J ends, which lost 4 bases and 3 bases, there was a span of 16 bases. In nucleotides, the CDR3 is TGCGCCAGCAGCCATGGTGGGTATGCGGACACTGAAGCTTTCTTT. Protein: CASSHGGYADTEAFF.

The CDR3 DNA reads TGCGCCAGCAGCTTGGAAGGACAGGGGGAAACTGAAGCTTTCTTT. Residues: CASSLEGQGETEAFF. J is TRBJ1-1 and V is TRBV5-1; 10 bases match TRBD1. V lost 0 bases, J lost 5 bases, and 4 bases stayed unmatched. This CDR3 is built from 15 residues. Germline V gene sequence: CDR1 SGHRS, CDR2 YFSETQ. The whole variable domain, filled in from reference TRBV5-1 and TRBJ1-1, reads KAGVTQTPRYLIKTRGQQVTLSCSPISGHRSVSWYQQTPGQGLQFLFEYFSETQRNKGNFPGRFSGRQFSNSRSEMNVSTLELGDSALYLCASSLEGQGETEAFFGQGTRLTVV.